One and the same sample provided the 27 T cell receptor beta chains below, sequenced in a study of T-cell reconstitution after alpha-beta-depleted transplantation in children. During its preparation, the TCRbeta library received unique molecular identifiers. Each CDR3 protein gets one entry after TCRdb re-called the PCR reads with MiXCR. The sample lists about 58,000 distinct CDR3 sequences; around 40% were seen once. Sequencing was performed on PBMCs, mostly from graft donor cells, taken 360 days after TCRalphabeta/CD19-depleted stem cell transplant. The receptors originated from a male patient aged 10 to 17 who had a stem cell transplant for acute lymphoblastic leukemia, so the T cells may come from the graft donor.

The rearrangement uses TRBV18 and TRBJ1-2; tentative D call: TRBD1 (5 bases). CDR1 is KGHSH, CDR2 LQKENI, per germline. The V and J ends lost 3 bases and 2 bases respectively, with 10 bases between them. CDR3 length: 14 residues. The CDR3 here is CASSPGPLNYGYTF. The CDR3, as DNA: TGTGCCAGCTCACCGGGACCCCTCAACTATGGCTACACCTTC. Variable domain in full (rest from reference TRBV18 and TRBJ1-2): NAGVMQNPRHLVRRRGQEARLRCSPMKGHSHVYWYRQLPEEGLKFMVYLQKENIIDESGMPKERFSAEFPKEGPSILRIQQVVRGDSAAYFCASSPGPLNYGYTFGSGTRLTVV.

The CDR3 is CASSQLAGDFTGELFF. The CDR3 region has the DNA TGCGCCAGCAGCCAACTAGCGGGAGACTTCACCGGGGAGCTGTTTTTT. The J gene is TRBJ2-2, the V gene TRBV4-1, with TRBD2 identical over 10 bases. The ends lost 2 bases at V and 4 bases at J; junction bases unmatched: 4. The V gene's germline CDR1 is MGHRA and CDR2 YSYEKL. The length of the CDR3 is 16 residues.

This chain connects TRBV24-1 to TRBJ2-5, with a possible D match to TRBD1 (6 bases). The V gene lost 3 bases and the J gene lost 2 bases, with 15 bases spanning the gap. The CDR3 loop spans 16 amino acids. Germline CDR1 is KGHDR and CDR2 is SFDVKD. CDR3 nucleotides: TGTGCCACCAGTGATCTCCGAACAGGGATGCAAGAGACCCAGTACTTC. Its protein is CATSDLRTGMQETQYF.

This clonotype was counted only a few times. The chain joins TRBV28 to TRBJ2-1; TRBD2 is a possible D gene (6 bases). This CDR3 is built from 14 residues. Germline V gene data show CDR1 as MDHEN and CDR2 as SYDVKM. V lost 5 bases to trimming and J lost 7 bases, with 15 bases between them. For the CDR3, the DNA is TGTGCCAGCAGTGCCCCGGGACTCCCAAATGAGCAGTTCTTC. Translation: CASSAPGLPNEQFF. Full variable domain (missing parts from reference TRBV28 and TRBJ2-1): DVKVTQSSRYLVKRTGEKVFLECVQDMDHENMFWYRQDPGLGLRLIYFSYDVKMKEKGDIPEGYSVSREKKERFSLILESASTNQTSMYLCASSAPGLPNEQFFGPGTRLTVL.

This clonotype was picked up a small number of times. The rearrangement joins TRBV5-1 to TRBJ1-1, with D tentatively TRBD1 (5 bases). V lost 4 bases and J lost 1, with 11 bases in between. CDR1 SGHRS and CDR2 YFSETQ come from the germline V gene. The CDR3 is 14 amino acids. The CDR3 sequence is CASSLGHKNTEAFF. In DNA, the CDR3 is TGCGCCAGCAGCCTAGGACATAAGAACACTGAAGCTTTCTTT.

V and J are TRBV2 and TRBJ1-6; 7 bases are shared with TRBD1. CDR3 size: 16 residues. Germline CDR1 is SNHLY and CDR2 is FYNNEI. Losses at the gene ends were 4 bases for V and 14 bases for J; bases not matched to a gene: 17. The CDR3 DNA is TGTGCCAGCAGTGCACCTACCGGGACAGCGATTCAATCCCTCCACTTT. Protein: CASSAPTGTAIQSLHF.

The gene calls are TRBV7-8 and TRBJ1-5; 7 bases map to TRBD1. Germline V gene data show CDR1 as SGHVS and CDR2 as FQNEAQ. This CDR3 comprises 18 residues. The junction had 14 bases not matched to a gene; V was cut back by 6 bases and J by 0 bases. CDR3 sequence: CASSSTQDRHHSNQPQHF. The CDR3, as DNA: TGTGCCAGCAGTTCGACTCAGGACAGGCATCATAGCAATCAGCCCCAGCATTTT.

In its sample, this clonotype was seen once. The rearrangement joins TRBV9 to TRBJ1-2; no reliable D call. Trimming pared 3 bases from V and 5 bases from J, leaving 11 bases between. The CDR3 runs 13 residues. Germline-derived CDR1 and CDR2 are SGDLS and YYNGEE. Here the CDR3 DNA reads TGTGCCAGCAGCGGGTATCACTCATATGGCTACACCTTC. Translating it yields CASSGYHSYGYTF.

This chain joins TRBV29-1 and TRBJ2-7; TRBD1 matches at 7 bases. This CDR3 region has 13 residues. Germline CDR1 is SQVTM and CDR2 is ANQGSEA. Unmatched junction bases numbered 7, after V lost 8 bases and J lost 0 bases. The CDR3 DNA reads TGCAGCTGCCGGGACAGTGTCTCCTACGAGCAGTACTTC. This encodes CSCRDSVSYEQYF.

This chain joins TRBV6-5 and TRBJ2-3; 10 bases match TRBD2. Germline CDR1 MNHEY, CDR2 SVGAGI. The ends lost 0 bases at V and 0 bases at J; junction bases unmatched: 3. There are 17 residues in the CDR3. CDR3 sequence reads: CASSYSSGRGSTDTQYF. Here the CDR3 DNA reads TGTGCCAGCAGTTACTCCAGCGGGAGGGGAAGCACAGATACGCAGTATTTT.

The sample holds a few counts of this clonotype. The chain combines TRBV21-1 with TRBJ2-5; the table's D gene call, TRBD2, was not cross checked with the DNA. TRBV21-1 is a known pseudogene. The CDR3 contains 19 residues. CDR3 residues: CASSKVSRTSGRLQETQYF. The CDR3 DNA reads as TGTGCCAGCAGCAAAGTATCCAGGACTAGCGGGCGACTCCAAGAGACCCAGTACTTC.

The chain links TRBV6-2 or TRBV6-3 to TRBJ2-6, with TRBD2 identical over 7 bases. CDR3 length: 19 amino acids. CDR1 is MNHEY, CDR2 SVGEGT, per germline. With 2 bases clipped from V and 1 base from J, the junction kept 11 bases outside the gene matches. This chain's CDR3 is CASSYKLGTTESGANVLTF. The CDR3 DNA is TGTGCCAGCAGTTACAAATTGGGGACTACAGAATCTGGGGCCAACGTCCTGACTTTC.

This clonotype came up a few times. The chain combines TRBV27 with TRBJ2-2, with D tentatively TRBD1 (5 bases). With 2 bases removed from V and 5 bases from J, the gap between germline ends came to 6 bases. CDR3 length equals 13 residues. The germline gives CDR1 MNHEY, CDR2 SMNVEV (reference sequence). The chain's CDR3 is CASSLDRTGELFF. The CDR3 DNA follows: TGTGCCAGCAGTTTAGACAGAACCGGGGAGCTGTTTTTT.

This chain joins TRBV12-3 or TRBV12-4 and TRBJ2-2; 8 nucleotides line up with TRBD2. The J segment lost 6 bases and the V segment lost 3 bases, leaving 6 bases of the junction unmatched. This CDR3 has 15 amino acids. CDR3 sequence (DNA): TGTGCCAGCAGTTTTTTCGGGGGGGGCCCCGGGGAGCTGTTTTTT. It encodes CASSFFGGGPGELFF.

The V gene is TRBV5-1, the J gene TRBJ2-7, with D perhaps being TRBD1 or TRBD2 (6 bases each). Germline V gene lookup returns CDR1 SGHRS and CDR2 YFSETQ. CDR3 length equals 13 residues. With 5 bases removed from V and 4 bases from J, the gap between germline ends came to 13 bases. CDR3 coding DNA: TGCGCCAGCAGGGAGGGGGTACAATACGAGCAGTACTTC. Protein product: CASREGVQYEQYF.

In this sample, this clonotype turned up a few times. V and J are TRBV12-3 or TRBV12-4 and TRBJ2-1; 8 bases fit TRBD2. V shed 5 bases and J 9 bases; nucleotides not matched to a gene: 6. The CDR3 length is 13 residues. Here the CDR3 reads CASSLSGAGEQFF. The CDR3 DNA sequence: TGTGCCAGCAGTCTTAGCGGGGCAGGTGAGCAGTTCTTC.

This chain uses TRBV9 with TRBJ2-3, with D possibly being TRBD2 (6 bases). CDR3 length equals 15 residues. Germline V CDR1 and CDR2: SGDLS, YYNGEE. V lost 10 bases, J lost 0 bases, and 18 bases lay in between. The CDR3 nucleotides read TGTGCCTCGTCGGGGGACGGATTTAGCACAGATACGCAGTATTTT. This gives the protein CASSGDGFSTDTQYF.

V and J are TRBV4-2 and TRBJ1-5; D is ambiguous. The CDR3 has 15 amino acids. Looked up from germline, CDR1 is LGHNA and CDR2 is YNFKEQ. V lost 0 bases, J lost 6 bases, and 12 bases lay in between. CDR3 in DNA: TGTGCCAGCAGCCAAGAATCGTCCTCGGGTCAGCCCCAGCATTTT. Protein sequence: CASSQESSSGQPQHF.

The chain recombines TRBV7-8 with TRBJ2-7, with 7 positions matching TRBD2. The trim removed 5 bases at V and 2 bases at J, leaving 12 bases unmatched. This CDR3 spans 16 amino acids. Germline V gene data show CDR1 as SGHVS and CDR2 as FQNEAQ. The CDR3 loop is CASSPRLSGDAYEQYF. The CDR3 DNA sequence: TGTGCCAGCAGCCCCCGACTAAGCGGGGACGCCTACGAGCAGTACTTC.

The sample holds one count of this clonotype. The CDR3 end shows no conserved phenylalanine or tryptophan, and so a read error is likely. V gene TRBV27 combines with J gene TRBJ2-1; the D is unclear. Germline CDR1 reads MNHEY; CDR2 reads SMNVEV (reference sequence). The CDR3 runs 13 residues. With 2 bases removed from V and 4 bases from J, the gap between germline ends came to 6 bases. CDR3 residues: CASSLNRYNEQFC. The CDR3 DNA follows: TGTGCCAGCAGTTTAAACAGATACAATGAGCAGTTCTGC.

This chain connects TRBV29-1 to TRBJ2-3, with D possibly TRBD2 on 5 matching bases. This CDR3 has 14 residues. Germline CDR1 SQVTM, CDR2 ANQGSEA. Trimming removed 1 base from V and 2 bases from J, with 10 bases in between. The CDR3 nucleotides read TGCAGCGTTGAAGGACTAAACTCCACAGATACGCAGTATTTT. Translated: CSVEGLNSTDTQYF.

The gene calls are TRBV3-1 and TRBJ2-4; D not certain. This CDR3 is built from 14 residues. Trimming pared 4 bases from V and 5 bases from J, leaving 12 bases between. Germline values: CDR1 LGHDT, CDR2 YNNKEL (reference sequence). The DNA for the CDR3 is TGTGCCAGCAGCCGGGGAACAAACCAAAACATTCAGTACTTC. It is translated as CASSRGTNQNIQYF.

J is TRBJ2-1 and V is TRBV5-1; D is unresolved. The V gene lost 2 bases and the J gene lost 10 bases, with 10 bases spanning the gap. The CDR3 runs 12 residues. Germline values: CDR1 SGHRS, CDR2 YFSETQ. The DNA of the CDR3 is TGCGCCAGCAGCTTAGGTCCACCAGAGCAGTTCTTC. It encodes CASSLGPPEQFF.

The CDR3 loop is CASSLGPSGSVGELFF. The CDR3 coding sequence is TGTGCCAGCAGCTTAGGGCCTAGCGGGAGTGTCGGGGAGCTGTTTTTT. This chain links TRBV7-3 with TRBJ2-2, with TRBD2 matching over 10 bases. V was clipped by 2 bases and J by 7 bases; unmatched bases: 7. CDR1 is SGHTA, CDR2 FQGTGA, per germline. The length of the CDR3 is 16 residues.

V usage is TRBV7-9 and J usage is TRBJ2-2; perhaps TRBD2 as D (6 bases). CDR1 SEHNR and CDR2 FQNEAQ come from the germline V gene (reference sequence). The CDR3 length is 14 residues. Trimming removed 3 bases at V and 6 bases at J, with 11 bases between. For the CDR3, the DNA is TGTGCCAGCAGCTTCAGGGAGGTCGCCGGGGAGCTGTTTTTT. It specifies CASSFREVAGELFF. The variable domain in full, completed from reference TRBV7-9 and TRBJ2-2, reads DTGVSQNPRHKITKRGQNVTFRCDPISEHNRLYWYRQTLGQGPEFLTYFQNEAQLEKSRLLSDRFSAERPKGSFSTLEIQRTEQGDSAMYLCASSFREVAGELFFGEGSRLTVL.

The J gene is TRBJ2-3, the V gene TRBV6-5, with 11 bases matching TRBD2. Germline CDR1 is MNHEY and CDR2 is SVGAGI. This CDR3 spans 16 amino acids. Trimming cost V 0 bases and J 1 base; bases outside gene matches: 0. CDR3 amino acids: CASSYSTSGGTDTQYF. CDR3 sequence (DNA): TGTGCCAGCAGTTACTCGACTAGCGGGGGCACAGATACGCAGTATTTT.

V is TRBV13 and J is TRBJ2-1, with D hard to call. CDR3 length equals 12 residues. The V end lost 4 bases, the J end lost 7 bases, and 8 bases lay between the germline ends. The germline CDR1 and CDR2 sequences are PRHDT and FYEKMQ (reference sequence). The DNA for the CDR3 is TGTGCCAGCAGCTCGCTAGGGAATGAGCAGTTCTTC. It encodes CASSSLGNEQFF.